Below, one T cell receptor beta chain is given with its context. This specimen comes from a study of blood T cell repertoires in COVID-19. At the level of the study: There were acute and convalescent COVID-19 samples, and they came from the United States, Italy and Spain. Sources were T cells, B-cell-depleted T cells, or PBMCs; the material itself was cDNA or gDNA.

Study processing details: Quantification of nucleated cells was approximated via reference gene primer amplification. TCRdb's copy holds only in-frame clones and misses some; the assay was immunoSEQ multiplex PCR. V, J and clone size reflect that table, while D and trimming were determined from the DNA. The repertoire holds 120,000 to 150,000 clones, 85% to 90% seen once, with roughly a tenth in the top ten. The CDR3 is made up of 15 amino acids. Germline V CDR1 and CDR2: SGHRS, YFSETQ. The ends lost 3 bases at V and 0 bases at J; junction bases unmatched: 4. This receptor was identified in a man aged 50-59 years with active or convalescent COVID-19. This chain uses TRBV5-1 with TRBJ2-3; 7 bases are a match to TRBD1. The source material was peripheral blood. This CDR3 reads CASSYQGQSTDTQYF. CDR3 DNA: TGCGCCAGCAGCTACCAGGGACAGAGCACAGATACGCAGTATTTT.